Each of the 17 T cell receptor beta chains below was sequenced from the same sample in a study of human T cells and chemical hapten exposure. Specified time point: patch test 1, 2 weeks after DPC sensitization. Treatment of the sample: therapeutic diphenylcyclopropenone sensitization with weekly scalp DPC. TCRdb itself ran the RACE reads through MiXCR, one entry per CDR3 protein. The table shows roughly 120,000 distinct CDR3 sequences, with 9.5% to 13% occurring only once. Sequenced here: whole blood, sampled in connection with sensitization to the hapten diphenylcyclopropenone (DPC). The receptors were sampled from a woman in her 50s with alopecia areata. Some clones in this sample may be carry-over from other donors' samples.

In this sample, this clonotype turned up many times. This chain uses TRBV3-1 with TRBJ1-2, with D uncertain. V was clipped by 0 bases and J by 4 bases, with 9 bases between them. This CDR3 comprises 14 residues. Germline CDR1 is LGHDT and CDR2 is YNNKEL (reference sequence). The CDR3 spells CASSQDFGTYGYTF. The CDR3 nucleotides read TGTGCCAGCAGCCAAGACTTCGGTACCTATGGCTACACCTTC.

The J gene is TRBJ1-5, the V gene TRBV28; D might be TRBD1 (6 bases). CDR3 length equals 13 residues. V was pared by 3 bases and J by 12 bases, with 15 bases between. Germline-derived CDR1 and CDR2 are MDHEN and SYDVKM. The CDR3 here is CASSFPPGQNQHF. CDR3 bases: TGTGCCAGCAGTTTTCCCCCGGGACAAAACCAGCATTTT. Complete variable domain (other parts from reference TRBV28 and TRBJ1-5): DVKVTQSSRYLVKRTGEKVFLECVQDMDHENMFWYRQDPGLGLRLIYFSYDVKMKEKGDIPEGYSVSREKKERFSLILESASTNQTSMYLCASSFPPGQNQHFGDGTRLSIL.

The V gene is TRBV18, the J gene TRBJ2-5, with D perhaps TRBD2 (5 bases). The CDR3 has 16 residues. V dropped 0 bases and J dropped 12 bases, with 23 bases sitting between them. CDR1 and CDR2 from the germline V gene are KGHSH and LQKENI. The CDR3 region is CASSPPSDSTRALKYF. DNA for the CDR3: TGTGCCAGCTCACCACCATCGGACTCCACTAGGGCCCTTAAGTACTTC.

This clonotype was picked up many times. This sequence joins TRBV6-5 and TRBJ1-6; D is ambiguous. The germline V and J ends were trimmed by 5 bases and 7 bases, with 6 bases remaining between them. Germline CDR1 is MNHEY and CDR2 is SVGAGI. This CDR3 region has 12 residues. The CDR3 loop reads CASSMRNSPLHF. Here the CDR3 DNA reads TGTGCCAGCAGTATGAGGAATTCACCCCTCCACTTT.

A few counts support this clonotype. The chain combines TRBV29-1 with TRBJ2-2; 9 bases map to TRBD1. This CDR3 has 14 residues. With 5 bases clipped from V and 3 bases from J, the junction kept 4 bases outside the gene matches. In germline, CDR1 is SQVTM, CDR2 ANQGSEA. This CDR3 is CSVSQGAYTGELFF. CDR3 nucleotide sequence: TGCAGCGTTTCACAGGGGGCGTACACCGGGGAGCTGTTTTTT.

The chain recombines TRBV27 with TRBJ2-4; D might be TRBD1 (5 bases). The CDR3 spans 12 residues. Germline CDR1 MNHEY, CDR2 SMNVEV (reference sequence). The V end lost 6 bases, the J end lost 6 bases, and 9 bases lay between the germline ends. CDR3 coding DNA: TGTGCCAGCAGCGACAGATTAAACATTCAGTACTTC. Encoded protein: CASSDRLNIQYF.

The CDR3 DNA reads as TGTGCCAGCAGCGTAGAGGGAAACACCGGGGAGCTGTTTTTT. It encodes CASSVEGNTGELFF. The chain carries TRBV9 and TRBJ2-2; D not certain. CDR3 length: 14 amino acids. Germline V gives CDR1 SGDLS, CDR2 YYNGEE. Trimming removed 0 bases from V and 2 bases from J, with 5 bases in between.

This clonotype appeared a few times. This chain links TRBV6-4 with TRBJ2-7; D is possibly TRBD1 (6 bases). CDR3 length: 14 amino acids. The ends were cut back, 10 bases at V and 5 bases at J, with 21 bases in the middle. The germline gives CDR1 MRHNA, CDR2 SNTAGT. The CDR3 region has the DNA TGTGCCACCCCACCGGGACAAGGGAAAGACGAGCAGTACTTC. Translated, it gives CATPPGQGKDEQYF.

This sequence joins TRBV19 and TRBJ2-6; D uncertain. Germline CDR1 reads LNHDA; CDR2 reads SQIVND (reference sequence). CDR3 length equals 13 residues. Trimming took off 2 bases at V and 14 bases at J, with 13 bases between the two ends. CDR3 loop: CASSIYRPTFLTF. The CDR3 region has the DNA TGTGCCAGTAGTATATATAGGCCTACCTTCCTGACTTTC.

This clonotype was seen many times. The chain carries TRBV6-2 or TRBV6-3 and TRBJ1-2; no clear D gene. Trimming pared 7 bases from V and 2 bases from J, leaving 11 bases between. Germline lookup yields CDR1 MNHEY and CDR2 SVGEGT. The CDR3 runs to 13 residues. The DNA of the CDR3 is TGTGCCAGCACCATCACAGCGAACTATGGCTACACCTTC. Its translation is CASTITANYGYTF.

The chain has TRBV7-2 and TRBJ2-3, with TRBD1 matching 9 bases. Germline loops: CDR1 SGHTA, CDR2 FQGNSA. The ends lost 5 bases at V and 3 bases at J; junction bases unmatched: 18. The CDR3 totals 19 residues. The CDR3 nucleotides read TGTGCCAGCAGCAACCCCTCCAATCGGGACAGGGTAGTTACAGATACGCAGTATTTT. Residues: CASSNPSNRDRVVTDTQYF. The whole variable domain, filled in from reference TRBV7-2 and TRBJ2-3, reads GAGVSQSPSNKVTEKGKDVELRCDPISGHTALYWYRQSLGQGLEFLIYFQGNSAPDKSGLPSDRFSAERTGGSVSTLTIQRTQQEDSAVYLCASSNPSNRDRVVTDTQYFGPGTRLTVL.

This clonotype turned up a few times. V and J are TRBV10-1 and TRBJ1-1; D is ambiguous. The germline gives CDR1 WNHNN, CDR2 SYGVQD (reference sequence). The CDR3 has 13 amino acids. V was shortened by 3 bases and J by 4 bases, with 9 bases between the two germline ends. CDR3 region: CASSESSGTEAFF. For the CDR3, the DNA is TGCGCCAGCAGTGAAAGTTCGGGCACTGAAGCTTTCTTT.

The genes are TRBV12-3 or TRBV12-4 and TRBJ1-2; 7 bases are shared with TRBD1. The J segment lost 4 bases and the V segment lost 6 bases, leaving 8 bases of the junction unmatched. There are 14 residues in the CDR3. CDR3 residues: CASSLQGRGYGYTF. CDR3 coding DNA: TGTGCCAGCAGCCTACAGGGGCGAGGCTATGGCTACACCTTC.

The sample holds a few counts of this clonotype. The J gene is TRBJ2-1, the V gene TRBV5-4, with 12 bases aligning to TRBD2. The germline CDR1 and CDR2 sequences are SGHNT and YYREEE (reference sequence). Losses at the gene ends were 1 base for V and 8 bases for J; bases not matched to a gene: 16. The CDR3 runs to 19 residues. This chain's CDR3 is CASSLSVRLAGGPSDEQFF. The CDR3 coding sequence is TGTGCCAGCAGCTTGTCTGTTCGGCTAGCGGGAGGGCCGTCCGATGAGCAGTTCTTC.

This chain connects TRBV5-5 to TRBJ1-2; 7 bases fit TRBD1. Germline loops: CDR1 SGHKS, CDR2 YYEKEE (reference sequence). This CDR3 is built from 15 residues. The V gene end was trimmed by 0 bases and the J gene end by 4 bases; junction bases not matched to a gene: 6. This CDR3 is CASSLANRDSYGYTF. The CDR3 region has the DNA TGTGCCAGCAGCTTGGCTAACCGGGACAGCTATGGCTACACCTTC.

In the case of this clonotype: A read error may produce the germline difference seen at one junction end. V is TRBV18 and J is TRBJ1-1; D possibly corresponds to TRBD1 (5 bases). Per germline, CDR1 KGHSH and CDR2 LQKENI. CDR3 length: 13 amino acids. CDR3 loop: CTSSPSGNTEAFF. In nucleotides, the CDR3 is TGTACCAGCTCACCATCAGGGAATACTGAAGCTTTCTTT.

This clonotype has a count of ten or more. This rearrangement joins TRBV5-4 to TRBJ2-3; 8 bases fit TRBD1. V gave up 3 bases and J gave up 0 bases; unmatched junction bases: 6. Germline V gene data show CDR1 as SGHNT and CDR2 as YYREEE (reference sequence). The length of the CDR3 is 16 residues. CDR3 sequence: CASSYGQGPSTDTQYF. The CDR3 DNA reads as TGTGCCAGCAGCTACGGACAGGGCCCAAGCACAGATACGCAGTATTTT. Full variable domain (remainder filled in from reference TRBV5-4 and TRBJ2-3): ETGVTQSPTHLIKTRGQQVTLRCSSQSGHNTVSWYQQALGQGPQFIFQYYREEENGRGNFPPRFSGLQFPNYSSELNVNALELDDSALYLCASSYGQGPSTDTQYFGPGTRLTVL.